A selection of T cell receptor beta chains follows, all from one sample in a study of shared clonotypes between healthy human individuals. Some clones are missing from TCRdb's copy, which holds only in-frame ones; the method was immunoSEQ multiplex PCR. This table holds about 480,000 clones, 79% found once. The sample comprised PBMCs. Receptors originate from a woman in her forties in good health. Some clones in this sample may be carry-over from other donors' samples. Both conserved end residues are part of each CDR3. Fields, in order: CDR3 length, V gene, clone size, D gene, J gene, CDR3 protein, CDR3 DNA. D genes are given only for firm matches. Only part of the rows carry a size: once, few, many, or a class if the clone is expanded.

length: 13
V: TRBV5-1
size: .
D: TRBD1
J: TRBJ1-2
CDR3: CASSGTGSYGYTF
DNA: TGCGCCAGCTCCGGGACAGGATCCTATGGCTACACCTTC

length: 12
V: TRBV18
size: few
D: .
J: TRBJ1-1
CDR3: CASSPRDPEAFF
DNA: TGTGCCAGCTCACCCCGCGACCCTGAAGCTTTCTTT

length: 15
V: TRBV15
size: .
D: TRBD2
J: TRBJ2-7
CDR3: CATSRGGLAVYEQYF
DNA: TGTGCCACCAGCAGAGGGGGACTAGCGGTCTACGAGCAGTACTTC

length: 15
V: TRBV9
size: .
D: TRBD1
J: TRBJ1-4
CDR3: CASGGQGAADEKLFF
DNA: TGTGCCAGCGGGGGGCAGGGGGCTGCCGATGAAAAACTGTTTTTT

length: 15
V: TRBV5-4
size: .
D: TRBD1
J: TRBJ1-1
CDR3: CASSLAGGMNTEAFF
DNA: TGTGCCAGCAGCCTTGCAGGGGGGATGAACACTGAAGCTTTCTTT

length: 14
V: TRBV11-2
size: .
D: TRBD2
J: TRBJ2-1
CDR3: CASSLTSGYNEQFF
DNA: TGTGCCAGCAGCTTGACTAGCGGCTACAATGAGCAGTTCTTC

length: 13
V: TRBV27
size: many
D: .
J: TRBJ2-7
CDR3: CAISGHGAREQYF
DNA: TGTGCCATCTCGGGACACGGTGCCCGAGAGCAGTACTTC

length: 14
V: TRBV4-2
size: .
D: TRBD1
J: TRBJ2-7
CDR3: CASSQGDSSYEQYF
DNA: TGTGCCAGCAGCCAAGGGGACAGCTCCTACGAGCAGTACTTC

length: 12
V: TRBV5-1
size: few
D: .
J: TRBJ1-1
CDR3: CASSLGRTEAFF
DNA: TGCGCCAGCAGCTTGGGTAGGACTGAAGCTTTCTTT

length: 12
V: TRBV30
size: .
D: .
J: TRBJ1-3
CDR3: CAWKRAGNTIYF
DNA: TGTGCCTGGAAGAGGGCCGGAAACACCATATATTTT

length: 17
V: TRBV18
size: .
D: TRBD2
J: TRBJ2-3
CDR3: CASSRPGLARRTDTQYF
DNA: TGTGCCAGCTCACGTCCGGGACTAGCGCGACGCACAGATACGCAGTATTTT

length: 13
V: TRBV14
size: .
D: .
J: TRBJ2-3
CDR3: CASSRGGRDTQYF
DNA: TGTGCCAGCAGCCGCGGGGGCCGAGATACGCAGTATTTT

length: 14
V: TRBV28
size: few
D: .
J: TRBJ2-7
CDR3: CASVRTLLSYEQYF
DNA: TGTGCCAGCGTGCGGACGCTACTCTCCTACGAGCAGTACTTC

length: 14
V: TRBV5-1
size: .
D: .
J: TRBJ1-1
CDR3: CASSLYGRDTEAFF
DNA: TGCGCCAGCAGCTTGTACGGGCGGGACACTGAAGCTTTCTTT

length: 18
V: TRBV7-8
size: .
D: TRBD2
J: TRBJ2-1
CDR3: CASSYRGEGLAGGNEQFF
DNA: TGTGCCAGCAGCTACCGAGGGGAAGGACTAGCGGGAGGTAATGAGCAGTTCTTC

length: 14
V: TRBV11-2
size: few
D: .
J: TRBJ1-6
CDR3: CASSPREGGSPLHF
DNA: TGTGCCAGCAGCCCGCGGGAGGGAGGTTCACCCCTCCACTTT

length: 15
V: TRBV12-5
size: .
D: .
J: TRBJ2-7
CDR3: CASGLVLGRVYEQYF
DNA: TGTGCTAGTGGTTTGGTACTGGGCAGGGTTTACGAGCAGTACTTC

length: 17
V: TRBV11-2
size: .
D: .
J: TRBJ2-7
CDR3: CASSKGQTFGPIYEQYF
DNA: TGTGCCAGCAGCAAAGGACAAACCTTCGGGCCGATCTACGAGCAGTACTTC

length: 17
V: TRBV5-1
size: .
D: TRBD2
J: TRBJ2-3
CDR3: CASSLEGTSVGTDTQYF
DNA: TGCGCCAGCAGCTTGGAGGGGACTAGTGTGGGCACAGATACGCAGTATTTT

length: 13
V: TRBV7-9
size: .
D: .
J: TRBJ1-5
CDR3: CASSPRGGGDQHF
DNA: TGTGCCAGCAGCCCCCGTGGTGGGGGAGACCAGCATTTT

length: 16
V: TRBV4-1
size: .
D: TRBD1
J: TRBJ2-2
CDR3: CASSHPGQGITGELFF
DNA: TGCGCCAGCAGCCACCCGGGACAGGGGATCACCGGGGAGCTGTTTTTT

length: 16
V: TRBV5-1
size: .
D: TRBD2
J: TRBJ2-1
CDR3: CASSRGTSGSSYEQFF
DNA: TGCGCCAGCAGCCGCGGGACTAGCGGGAGTAGCTATGAGCAGTTCTTC